One sample yielded the 5 T cell receptor beta chains listed below, sequenced in a study of T cells in Graves' hyperthyroidism and ophthalmopathy (dated by TCRdb to between 2017 and 2020). The library was produced with multiplex PCR. The sequencing machine was an Illumina HiSeq 2000. The TCR beta CDR3 regions were amplified from RNA transcripts. The TCR CDR3 was subjected to a first round of RT-PCR using the HTBI primer set and the Qiagen OneStep RT-PCR kit. TCRdb's own reprocessing of the public reads used fastp at Q25 and MiXCR and kept productive beta chains. CDR3 protein sequences are deduplicated, and each keeps its most common genes and DNA. In this sample the table shows 360,000 or so distinct CDR3 sequences, around 18% of which occur a single time. The ten largest clonotypes hold about 16% of the sample. Sequenced: blood. These receptors came from a woman between 40 and 50 years old with Graves' ophthalmopathy.

In this sample, this clonotype turned up many times. This rearrangement joins TRBV9 to TRBJ2-1; TRBD2 might be the D (6 bases). V lost 0 bases, J lost 7 bases, and 14 bases lay in between. There are 15 residues in the CDR3. Germline CDR1 and CDR2: SGDLS and YYNGEE. The CDR3 sequence is CASSVGRGLFNEQFF. The CDR3 DNA reads as TGTGCCAGCAGCGTAGGTCGGGGACTTTTTAATGAGCAGTTCTTC.

This clonotype was recorded at least ten times. The V and J genes are TRBV11-2 and TRBJ2-5; 7 bases are a match to TRBD2. J gave up 3 bases and V 6 bases, and 7 bases lay outside the gene matches. Germline values: CDR1 SGHAT, CDR2 FQNNGV. The CDR3 totals 14 residues. CDR3 nucleotide sequence: TGTGCCAGCAGGAAGGGAGGGATGGAAGAGACCCAGTACTTC. This sequence encodes CASRKGGMEETQYF.

This clonotype was observed a handful of times. The chain recombines TRBV7-2 with TRBJ2-7, with D uncertain. Per germline, CDR1 SGHTA and CDR2 FQGNSA. V lost 4 bases and J lost 3, with 10 bases in between. The CDR3 sequence is 13 residues long. DNA for the CDR3: TGTGCCAGCAGCTCGGGCCTGTACTACGAGCAGTACTTC. It translates to CASSSGLYYEQYF.

The chain uses TRBV7-9 and TRBJ1-2; D is possibly TRBD1 (6 bases). V was clipped by 5 bases and J by 7 bases, with 20 bases between them. CDR3 length equals 15 residues. Germline V gene sequence: CDR1 SEHNR, CDR2 FQNEAQ (reference sequence). CDR3 residues: CASSHGLRGAAGYTF. The CDR3 nucleotides read TGTGCCAGCAGCCACGGCTTGCGGGGGGCGGCTGGCTACACCTTC. The full variable domain, its missing parts supplied by reference TRBV7-9 and TRBJ1-2, is DTGVSQNPRHKITKRGQNVTFRCDPISEHNRLYWYRQTLGQGPEFLTYFQNEAQLEKSRLLSDRFSAERPKGSFSTLEIQRTEQGDSAMYLCASSHGLRGAAGYTFGSGTRLTVV.

The chain combines TRBV28 with TRBJ2-7; D is possibly TRBD1 or TRBD2 (5 bases each). Germline CDR1 and CDR2: MDHEN and SYDVKM. The CDR3 extends over 13 amino acids. Trimming left V 6 bases short and J 6 bases short, with 15 bases between. Written as DNA, the CDR3 is TGTGCCAGCAGGCAAGCTGGGGGTAGCGAGCAGTACTTC. The encoded protein is CASRQAGGSEQYF.